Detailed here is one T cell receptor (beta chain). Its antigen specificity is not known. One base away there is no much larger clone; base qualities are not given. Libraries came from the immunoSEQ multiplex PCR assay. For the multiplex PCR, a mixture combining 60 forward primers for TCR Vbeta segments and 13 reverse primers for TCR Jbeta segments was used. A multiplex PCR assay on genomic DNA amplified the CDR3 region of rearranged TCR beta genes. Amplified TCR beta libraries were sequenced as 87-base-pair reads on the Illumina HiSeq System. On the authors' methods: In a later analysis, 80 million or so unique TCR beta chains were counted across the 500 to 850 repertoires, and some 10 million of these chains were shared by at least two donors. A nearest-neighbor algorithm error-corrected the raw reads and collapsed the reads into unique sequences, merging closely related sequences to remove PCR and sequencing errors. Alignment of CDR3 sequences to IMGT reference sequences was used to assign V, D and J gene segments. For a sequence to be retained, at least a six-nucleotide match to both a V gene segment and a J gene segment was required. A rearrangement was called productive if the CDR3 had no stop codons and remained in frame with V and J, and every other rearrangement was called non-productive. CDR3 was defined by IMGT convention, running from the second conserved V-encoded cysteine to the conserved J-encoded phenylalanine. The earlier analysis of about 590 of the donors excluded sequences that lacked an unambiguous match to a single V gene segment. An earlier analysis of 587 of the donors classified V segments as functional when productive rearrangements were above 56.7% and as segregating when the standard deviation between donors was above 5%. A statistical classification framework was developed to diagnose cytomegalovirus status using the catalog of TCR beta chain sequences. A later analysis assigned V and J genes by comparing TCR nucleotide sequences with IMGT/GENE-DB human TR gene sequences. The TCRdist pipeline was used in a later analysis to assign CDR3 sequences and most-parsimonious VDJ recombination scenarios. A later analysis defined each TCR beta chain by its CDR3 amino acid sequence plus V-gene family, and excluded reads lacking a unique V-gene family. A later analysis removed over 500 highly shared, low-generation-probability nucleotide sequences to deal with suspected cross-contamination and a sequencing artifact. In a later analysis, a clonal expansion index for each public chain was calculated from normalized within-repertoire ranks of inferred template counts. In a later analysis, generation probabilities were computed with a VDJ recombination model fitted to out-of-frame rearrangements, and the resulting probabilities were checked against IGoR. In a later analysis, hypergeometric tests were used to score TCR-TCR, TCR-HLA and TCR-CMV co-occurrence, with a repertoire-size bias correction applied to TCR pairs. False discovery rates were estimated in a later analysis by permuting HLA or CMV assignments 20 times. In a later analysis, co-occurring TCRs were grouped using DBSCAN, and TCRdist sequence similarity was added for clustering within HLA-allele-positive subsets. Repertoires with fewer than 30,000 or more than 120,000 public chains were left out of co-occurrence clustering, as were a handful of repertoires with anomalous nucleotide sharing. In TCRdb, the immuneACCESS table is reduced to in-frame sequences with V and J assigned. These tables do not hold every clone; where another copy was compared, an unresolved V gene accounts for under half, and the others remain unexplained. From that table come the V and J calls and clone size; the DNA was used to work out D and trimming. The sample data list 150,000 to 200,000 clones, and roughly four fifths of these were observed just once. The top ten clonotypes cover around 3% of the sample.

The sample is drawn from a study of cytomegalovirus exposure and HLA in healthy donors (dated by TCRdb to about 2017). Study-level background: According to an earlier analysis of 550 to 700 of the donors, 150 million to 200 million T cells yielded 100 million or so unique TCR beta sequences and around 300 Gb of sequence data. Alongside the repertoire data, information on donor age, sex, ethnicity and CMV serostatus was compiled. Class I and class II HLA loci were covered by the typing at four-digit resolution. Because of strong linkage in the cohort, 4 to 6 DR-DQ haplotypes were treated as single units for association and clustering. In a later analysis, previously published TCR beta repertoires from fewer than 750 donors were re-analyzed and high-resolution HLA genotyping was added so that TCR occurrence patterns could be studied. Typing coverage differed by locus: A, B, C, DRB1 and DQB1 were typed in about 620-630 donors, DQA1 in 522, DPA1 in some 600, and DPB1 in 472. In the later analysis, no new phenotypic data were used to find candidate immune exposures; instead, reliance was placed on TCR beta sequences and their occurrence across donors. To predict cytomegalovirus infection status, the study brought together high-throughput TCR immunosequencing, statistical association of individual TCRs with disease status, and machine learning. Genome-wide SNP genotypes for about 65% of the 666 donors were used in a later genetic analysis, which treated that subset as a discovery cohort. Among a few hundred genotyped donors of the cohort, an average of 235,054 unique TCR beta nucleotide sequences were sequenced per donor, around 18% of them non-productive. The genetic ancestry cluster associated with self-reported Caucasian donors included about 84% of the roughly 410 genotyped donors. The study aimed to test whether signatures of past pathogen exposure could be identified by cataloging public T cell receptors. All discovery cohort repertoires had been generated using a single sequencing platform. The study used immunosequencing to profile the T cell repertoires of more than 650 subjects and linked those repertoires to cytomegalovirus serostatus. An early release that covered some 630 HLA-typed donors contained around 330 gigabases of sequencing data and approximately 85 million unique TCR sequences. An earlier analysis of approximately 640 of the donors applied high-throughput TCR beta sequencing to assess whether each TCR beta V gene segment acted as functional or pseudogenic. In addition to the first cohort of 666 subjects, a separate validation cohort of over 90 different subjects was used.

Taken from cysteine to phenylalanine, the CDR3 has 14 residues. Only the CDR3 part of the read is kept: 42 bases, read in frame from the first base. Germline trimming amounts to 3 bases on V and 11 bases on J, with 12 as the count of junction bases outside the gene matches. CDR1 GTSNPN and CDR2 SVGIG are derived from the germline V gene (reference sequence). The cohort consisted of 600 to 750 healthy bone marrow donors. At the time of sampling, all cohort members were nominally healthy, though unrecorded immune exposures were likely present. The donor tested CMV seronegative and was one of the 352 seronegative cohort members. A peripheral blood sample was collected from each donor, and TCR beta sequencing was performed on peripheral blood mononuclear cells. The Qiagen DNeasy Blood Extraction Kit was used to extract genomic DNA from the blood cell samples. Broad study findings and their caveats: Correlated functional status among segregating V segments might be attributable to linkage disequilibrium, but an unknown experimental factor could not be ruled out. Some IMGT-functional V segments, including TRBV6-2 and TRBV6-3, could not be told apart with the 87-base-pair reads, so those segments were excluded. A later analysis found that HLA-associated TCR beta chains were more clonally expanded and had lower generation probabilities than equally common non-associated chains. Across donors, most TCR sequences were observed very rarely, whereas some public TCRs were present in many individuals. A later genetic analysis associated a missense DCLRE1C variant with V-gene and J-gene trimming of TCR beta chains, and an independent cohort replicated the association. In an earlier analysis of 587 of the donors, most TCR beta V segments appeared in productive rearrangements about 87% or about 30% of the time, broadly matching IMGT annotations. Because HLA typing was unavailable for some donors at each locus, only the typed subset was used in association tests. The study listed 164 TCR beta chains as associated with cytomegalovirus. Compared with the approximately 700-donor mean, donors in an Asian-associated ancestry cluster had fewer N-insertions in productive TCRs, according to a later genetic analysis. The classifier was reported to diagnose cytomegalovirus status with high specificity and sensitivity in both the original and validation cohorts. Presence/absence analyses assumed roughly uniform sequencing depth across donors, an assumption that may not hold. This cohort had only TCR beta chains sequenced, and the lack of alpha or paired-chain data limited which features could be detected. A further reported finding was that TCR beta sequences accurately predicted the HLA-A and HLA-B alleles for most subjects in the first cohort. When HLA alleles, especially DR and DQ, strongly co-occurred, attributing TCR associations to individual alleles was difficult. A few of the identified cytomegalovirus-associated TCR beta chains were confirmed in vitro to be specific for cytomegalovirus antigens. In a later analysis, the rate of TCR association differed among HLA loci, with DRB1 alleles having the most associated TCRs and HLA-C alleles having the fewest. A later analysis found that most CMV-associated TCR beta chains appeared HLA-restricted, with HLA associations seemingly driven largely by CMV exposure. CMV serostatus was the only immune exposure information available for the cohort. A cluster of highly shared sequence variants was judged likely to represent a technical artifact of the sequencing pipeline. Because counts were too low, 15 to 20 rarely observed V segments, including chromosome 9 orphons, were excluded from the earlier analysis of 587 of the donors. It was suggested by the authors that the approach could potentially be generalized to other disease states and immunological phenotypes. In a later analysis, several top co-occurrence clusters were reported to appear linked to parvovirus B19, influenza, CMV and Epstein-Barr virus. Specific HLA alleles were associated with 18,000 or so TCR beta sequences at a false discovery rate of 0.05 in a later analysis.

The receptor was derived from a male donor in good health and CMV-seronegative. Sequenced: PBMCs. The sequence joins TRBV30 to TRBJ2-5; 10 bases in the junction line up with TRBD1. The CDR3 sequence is CAWRSGQGTGEQYF. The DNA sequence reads TGTGCCTGGAGGTCGGGACAGGGGACGGGGGAGCAGTACTTC. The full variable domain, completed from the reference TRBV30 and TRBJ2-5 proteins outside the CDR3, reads SQTIHQWPATLVQPVGSPLSLECTVEGTSNPNLYWYRQAAGRGLQLLFYSVGIGQISSEVPQNLSASRPQDRQFILSSKKLLLSDSGFYLCAWRSGQGTGEQYFGPGTRLLVL.